This T cell receptor beta chain was captured by sequencing in a study of shared clonotypes between healthy human individuals. The data were produced by immunoSEQ multiplex PCR, yet TCRdb's version contains in-frame clones alone and is incomplete. Of more than 2 million clones in the sample, 93% were seen once. With regard to this clone: Its antigen is currently unknown.

Study observations and caveats: A handful of donors shared around 5.2% of their naive CD4 clonotypes. A small donor pool kept down the genetic and exposure-history diversity that was represented. A generally larger estimated richness was seen in naive subsets than in memory subsets.

Naive CD8 isolation took CD45RO-negative cells positively selected for CCR7 and excluded terminally differentiated effector memory CD45RA+ cells. All donors were Caucasian adults living in Nashville, Tennessee. The CDR3 loop spans 14 amino acids. CDR1 is SGDLS and CDR2 is YYNGEE in the germline V gene. Trimming stripped 1 base from V and 5 bases from J, with 10 bases between. Sequenced sample: naive CD8+ T cells from PBMCs. This clonotype was obtained from a man between 18 and 29 years old in good health. Some clones in this sample may be carry-over from other donors' samples. The genes are TRBV9 and TRBJ2-1; weak D call: TRBD1 (7 bases). Here the CDR3 DNA reads TGTGCCAGCAGCGTACCCAGGGGGGACAATGAGCAGTTCTTC. The encoded protein is CASSVPRGDNEQFF.